This T cell receptor beta chain was captured by sequencing in a study of T cells in localized non-small cell lung cancer. Germline trimming cut 6 bases from V and 5 bases from J; bases unmatched to any gene: 7. Germline CDR1 reads MNHEY; CDR2 reads SVGAGI. The CDR3 spans 14 residues. Study-wide results and caveats: The highest T cell clonality was in uninvolved adjacent lung, above tumor. Since sequencing was restricted to only one region of the tumor, intratumor heterogeneity remains a possibility. Longer overall survival was associated with a higher density of T cells in the blood. Adjacent lung tissue had a median around 50 of the top 100 clones found in the tumor.

The protocol was immunoSEQ multiplex PCR, while the TCRdb copy is restricted to in-frame clones and leaves out a portion. The sample includes tens of thousands of clones, about four fifths of them seen just once. A remark on this clone: Its antigen is unidentified.

The starting material was peripheral blood, obtained before any cancer treatment. The sequence was obtained from a female donor over 55 with stage I lung adenocarcinoma. The rearrangement links TRBV6-5 to TRBJ1-1, with 9 bases identical to TRBD1. CDR3 bases: TGTGCCAGCAGCGGACAGGGGAGGGTTACTGAAGCTTTCTTT. This sequence encodes CASSGQGRVTEAFF.